Listed below are T cell receptor beta chains from one sample, sequenced in a study of a mutant IDH1 vaccine in newly diagnosed glioma. No antigens are known for them. Clones were read by immunoSEQ multiplex PCR, and TCRdb kept only the in-frame ones, dropping some. The sample has 50,000 to 65,000 clones, 65% to 85% seen once; the top ten hold about 9%. The source material was PBMCs, sampled from a glioma patient whose treatment included an IDH1 peptide vaccine. The receptors come from a woman aged 45-59 years with glioma. The CDR3 runs from the conserved cysteine through the conserved F or W. Fields, in order: V gene, D gene, J gene, clone size, CDR3 protein, CDR3 DNA. The D gene is left open where the match is weak. Clone size is not always given. Where it is, it says once, few, many or a class for expanded clones.

>TRBV7-2|TRBD1|TRBJ1-2|.
CASSLMDRGGYGYTF
TGTGCCAGCAGCCTGATGGACAGGGGAGGCTATGGCTACACCTTC
>TRBV6-5|.|TRBJ2-1|.
CASSSFSTNEQFF
TGTGCCAGCAGTTCTTTTTCTACAAATGAGCAGTTCTTC
>TRBV9|.|TRBJ2-1|.
CASSVALVDEQFF
TGTGCCAGCAGCGTAGCTTTGGTCGATGAGCAGTTCTTC
>TRBV7-8|.|TRBJ1-4|.
CASSLMGKGEKLFF
TGTGCCAGCAGCTTAATGGGCAAGGGGGAAAAACTGTTTTTT
>TRBV30|.|TRBJ1-6|.
CAWSLESSYNSPLHF
TGTGCCTGGAGTTTAGAGAGCTCCTATAATTCACCCCTCCACTTT
>TRBV7-9|.|TRBJ1-3|.
CASSSSSPGNTIYF
TGTGCCAGCAGCTCGTCATCCCCTGGAAACACCATATATTTT
>TRBV7-2|.|TRBJ2-5|.
CASSTGRVAETQYF
TGTGCCAGCAGCACCGGTAGGGTAGCAGAGACCCAGTACTTC
>TRBV5-1|.|TRBJ2-6|.
CASSLGAVSGANVLTF
TGCGCCAGCAGCTTGGGAGCAGTCTCTGGGGCCAACGTCCTGACTTTC
>TRBV5-1|.|TRBJ2-2|.
CASSPARGGGPYTGELFF
TGCGCCAGCAGCCCGGCGCGGGGAGGGGGGCCCTACACCGGGGAGCTGTTTTTT
>TRBV2|.|TRBJ2-7|few
CASSSGRVYEQYF
TGTGCCAGCAGTTCGGGACGGGTCTACGAGCAGTACTTC
>TRBV27|TRBD1|TRBJ1-5|few
CASSRGPQGATGNQPQHF
TGTGCCAGCAGCCGGGGGCCCCAGGGGGCGACCGGCAATCAGCCCCAGCATTTT
>TRBV19|TRBD1|TRBJ1-2|.
CASSQKGTGDYGYTF
TGTGCCAGTAGTCAAAAGGGGACAGGGGACTATGGCTACACCTTC
>TRBV10-1|.|TRBJ2-1|.
CASSALLHNEQFF
TGCGCCAGCAGTGCGCTGCTCCACAATGAGCAGTTCTTC
>TRBV18|.|TRBJ1-1|.
CASSPGVTNTEAFF
TGTGCCAGCTCACCAGGGGTCACTAACACTGAAGCTTTCTTT
>TRBV19|.|TRBJ1-1|.
CASSIMGVRHTEAFF
TGTGCCAGTAGTATAATGGGGGTTAGGCACACTGAAGCTTTCTTT
>TRBV7-9|TRBD1|TRBJ2-2|.
CASSPRTGGVANTGELFF
TGTGCCAGCAGCCCTAGGACAGGGGGTGTTGCGAACACCGGGGAGCTGTTTTTT
>TRBV27|.|TRBJ1-2|.
CASSEIGPDGYTF
TGTGCCAGCAGTGAAATTGGACCGGATGGCTACACCTTC
>TRBV7-9|TRBD1|TRBJ2-5|.
CASSLALTGSQETQYF
TGTGCCAGCAGCTTAGCGTTGACAGGGAGCCAAGAGACCCAGTACTTC
>TRBV7-2|TRBD2|TRBJ2-2|.
CASSSSSGGLTGELFF
TGTGCCAGCAGCTCCTCTAGCGGGGGACTCACCGGGGAGCTGTTTTTT
>TRBV2|.|TRBJ1-6|.
CASNGGSPLHF
TGTGCCAGCAATGGTGGTTCACCCCTCCACTTT
>TRBV19|.|TRBJ1-1|.
CASSSLFDSSNTEAFF
TGTGCCAGTAGTAGCTTATTCGACAGCTCTAACACTGAAGCTTTCTTT
>TRBV4-2|TRBD1|TRBJ1-2|.
CASSQTGAYYGYTF
TGTGCCAGCAGCCAGACAGGGGCCTACTATGGCTACACCTTC
>TRBV11-2|.|TRBJ1-3|.
CASSLGILSGNTIYF
TGTGCCAGCAGCTTGGGGATCCTCTCTGGAAACACCATATATTTT
>TRBV4-1|.|TRBJ1-5|.
CASSQAPGQPQHF
TGCGCCAGCAGCCAAGCACCTGGACAGCCCCAGCATTTT
>TRBV15|.|TRBJ1-3|.
CATSRSTRTGNTIYF
TGTGCCACCAGCAGGAGTACAAGGACTGGAAACACCATATATTTT
>TRBV11-3|TRBD1|TRBJ2-7|.
CASSLEDRGRYEQYF
TGTGCCAGCAGCTTAGAGGACAGGGGAAGATACGAGCAGTACTTC
>TRBV10-2|.|TRBJ1-6|.
CASSVGTSSYNSPLHF
TGCGCCAGCAGTGTCGGGACTAGCTCCTATAATTCACCCCTCCACTTT
>TRBV18|.|TRBJ2-2|.
CASSRLVQTNTGELFF
TGTGCCAGCTCAAGGTTGGTACAGACTAACACCGGGGAGCTGTTTTTT
>TRBV9|TRBD1|TRBJ1-4|.
CASSVGTGVGNEKLFF
TGTGCCAGCAGCGTAGGGACAGGGGTGGGGAATGAAAAACTGTTTTTT
>TRBV30|.|TRBJ1-1|.
CAWSIQMNTEAFF
TGTGCCTGGAGCATCCAGATGAACACTGAAGCTTTCTTT
>TRBV5-8|.|TRBJ1-5|.
CASILVGQLSNQPQHF
TGTGCCAGCATACTAGTAGGCCAGCTCAGCAATCAGCCCCAGCATTTT
>TRBV5-4|TRBD1|TRBJ2-6|.
CASSPGQGRGSSGANVLTF
TGTGCCAGCAGCCCCGGACAGGGAAGGGGAAGCTCTGGGGCCAACGTCCTGACTTTC
>TRBV27|TRBD1|TRBJ1-5|.
CASSLRGQLRPQHF
TGTGCCAGCAGTTTAAGGGGGCAGTTACGGCCCCAGCATTTT
>TRBV19|.|TRBJ1-1|.
CASGGAEAFF
TGTGCCTCGGGCGGAGCTGAAGCTTTCTTT
>TRBV7-2|.|TRBJ1-5|.
CASSFEFGGNQPQHF
TGTGCCAGCAGCTTTGAATTTGGGGGCAATCAGCCCCAGCATTTT
>TRBV5-1|TRBD2|TRBJ2-3|.
CASSLGGLAGATDTQYF
TGCGCCAGCAGCTTGGGGGGACTAGCGGGGGCGACAGATACGCAGTATTTT
>TRBV5-4|.|TRBJ2-1|.
CASSHSASSYNEQFF
TGTGCCAGCAGCCATTCAGCCAGCTCCTACAATGAGCAGTTCTTC
>TRBV27|TRBD1|TRBJ1-2|.
CASLKVGQGRIYGYTF
TGTGCCAGCCTCAAAGTCGGACAGGGGAGAATCTATGGCTACACCTTC
>TRBV7-9|TRBD1|TRBJ2-5|.
CASSLGQGAGNHWETQYF
TGTGCCAGCAGCTTAGGACAGGGGGCAGGAAATCACTGGGAGACCCAGTACTTC
>TRBV6-4|.|TRBJ2-6|.
CASSDSSLSGANVLTF
TGTGCCAGCAGTGACTCAAGCCTCTCTGGGGCCAACGTCCTGACTTTC
>TRBV28|.|TRBJ1-2|.
CASSFMGKLNYGYTF
TGTGCCAGCAGTTTTATGGGGAAATTAAACTATGGCTACACCTTC
>TRBV19|.|TRBJ1-1|.
CASSIGGPTEAFF
TGTGCCAGTAGTATCGGGGGGCCCACTGAAGCTTTCTTT
>TRBV18|.|TRBJ1-1|once
CASSPLGLNTEAFF
TGTGCCAGCTCACCGCTAGGGTTGAACACTGAAGCTTTCTTT
>TRBV19|TRBD2|TRBJ2-4|.
CASSMPSGGAHIQYF
TGTGCCAGTAGTATGCCTAGCGGGGGGGCCCACATTCAGTACTTC